The entry below describes one T cell receptor beta chain. This specimen belongs to a study of blood T cell repertoires in COVID-19. The wider study: Donors in the United States, Italy and Spain gave samples during acute or convalescent COVID-19. PBMCs, B-cell-depleted T cells, or T cells were the source of the cDNA or gDNA that made up the material.

In the study's own analysis: Estimated nucleated cell counts came from reference gene primer amplification. Here immunoSEQ multiplex PCR was the method, and the copy in TCRdb shows in-frame clones only, minus some. From that table come the V and J calls and clone size; the DNA was used to work out D and trimming. The table records roughly 250,000 clones, more than 80% of them present only once. Germline V gene sequence: CDR1 SGDLS, CDR2 YYNGEE. This CDR3 region has 17 residues. V was shortened by 3 bases and J by 0 bases, with 18 bases between the two germline ends. The chain has TRBV9 and TRBJ1-1, with D possibly being TRBD1 (6 bases). This receptor was obtained from a woman aged 40-49 years with acute or convalescent COVID-19. Sample: peripheral blood. CDR3 in DNA: TGTGCCAGCAGCGCCAAACAGGGAATTGGCATGAACACTGAAGCTTTCTTT. It yields the protein CASSAKQGIGMNTEAFF. The full variable domain, with the rest looked up from reference TRBV9 and TRBJ1-1, is DSGVTQTPKHLITATGQRVTLRCSPRSGDLSVYWYQQSLDQGLQFLIQYYNGEERAKGNILERFSAQQFPDLHSELNLSSLELGDSALYFCASSAKQGIGMNTEAFFGQGTRLTVV.